This T cell receptor beta chain was found in a study of blood T cell repertoires in COVID-19. Study at large: Italy, Spain and the United States were the sources of the convalescent and acute COVID-19 samples. PBMCs, B-cell-depleted T cells, or T cells provided the cDNA or gDNA that made up the material.

Between the trimmed V and J ends, which lost 1 base and 4 bases, there was a span of 12 bases. Germline V gives CDR1 SGHRS, CDR2 YFSETQ. The CDR3 consists of 15 residues. Per the original methods: Amplifying reference gene primers gave estimates of nucleated cell counts. This table comes from immunoSEQ multiplex PCR, and its TCRdb copy is limited to in-frame clones, with some not included. That table gives V, J and clone size, and the DNA gave D and trimming. Counted here are over 150,000 clones, roughly 90% occurring once; the ten biggest clones make up about 3.9%. The chain recombines TRBV5-1 with TRBJ1-3; possibly TRBD1 for D (5 bases). The receptor was isolated from a woman aged 60-75 years who had recovered from COVID-19. Sequenced input: peripheral blood. The CDR3, as DNA: TGCGCCAGCAGCTTGACGGGGGTGTCGGGAAACACCATATATTTT. It encodes CASSLTGVSGNTIYF.